This entry lists 12 T cell receptor beta chains sequenced from one sample in a study of immune evolution from preneoplasia to lung adenocarcinoma. The data were produced by immunoSEQ multiplex PCR, yet TCRdb's version contains in-frame clones alone and is incomplete. Here the sample spans approximately 3,500 clones, roughly half being singletons. Sequencing was done on a sample of FFPE normal lung tissue adjacent to the tumor. Source of these receptors: a person aged 45 to 59 with lung adenocarcinoma.

V is TRBV18 and J is TRBJ2-3, with D tentatively TRBD1 or TRBD2 (5 bases each). V was pared by 2 bases and J by 3 bases, with 12 bases between. The CDR3 totals 15 residues. Per the germline V gene, CDR1 is KGHSH and CDR2 is LQKENI. The CDR3 DNA reads as TGTGCCAGCTCACCAAGCCGGGGCGGTACAGATACGCAGTATTTT. Protein sequence: CASSPSRGGTDTQYF.

This chain connects TRBV11-2 to TRBJ2-7; 9 bases line up with TRBD1. The CDR3 loop spans 15 amino acids. With 6 bases clipped from V and 3 bases from J, the junction kept 9 bases outside the gene matches. The germline gives CDR1 SGHAT, CDR2 FQNNGV. CDR3 sequence reads: CASRLTWDRVYEQYF. In DNA form, the CDR3 reads TGTGCCAGCAGGTTAACCTGGGACAGGGTCTACGAGCAGTACTTC.

This chain joins TRBV7-9 and TRBJ1-5; D is unclear. The CDR3 length is 14 residues. The germline V and J ends were trimmed by 3 bases and 5 bases, with 11 bases remaining between them. Germline V CDR1 and CDR2: SEHNR, FQNEAQ (reference sequence). DNA of the CDR3: TGTGCCAGCAGCTTTGTCGGTCCGGATCAGCCCCAGCATTTT. Protein sequence: CASSFVGPDQPQHF.

The chain recombines TRBV9 with TRBJ2-7; 9 positions match TRBD2. The CDR3 sequence is 15 residues long. In germline, CDR1 is SGDLS, CDR2 YYNGEE. The V and J ends lost 1 base and 4 bases, in that order; junction bases with no gene match: 6. The CDR3, as DNA: TGTGCCAGCAGCGTAAGCGGGAGGCCGGGGTACGAGCAGTACTTC. Its protein product is CASSVSGRPGYEQYF.

The chain employs TRBV11-2 and TRBJ2-7; TRBD1 might be the D (6 bases). The length of the CDR3 is 14 residues. Germline assignment: CDR1 SGHAT and CDR2 FQNNGV. V lost 4 bases to trimming and J lost 1 base, with 11 bases between them. CDR3 DNA sequence: TGTGCCAGCAGCTACCTACAGGGTTCCTACGAGCAGTACTTC. It yields the protein CASSYLQGSYEQYF.

The V and J genes are TRBV6-1 and TRBJ1-5; weak D call: TRBD1 (6 bases). In germline, CDR1 is MNHNS, CDR2 SASEGT. This CDR3 has 16 residues. The V and J ends lost 3 bases and 7 bases respectively, with 19 bases between them. CDR3 residues: CASSDVLDSSGQPQHF. CDR3 in DNA: TGTGCCAGCAGTGATGTTCTGGACAGCTCGGGACAGCCCCAGCATTTT.

V usage is TRBV4-1 and J usage is TRBJ2-7; no definite D call. V shed 1 base and J shed 4 bases, with 8 bases lying between them. Germline CDR1 and CDR2: MGHRA and YSYEKL. This CDR3 region has 13 residues. The CDR3 bases are TGCGCCAGCAGCCAAGGGGAAGTTTACGAGCAGTACTTC. As protein: CASSQGEVYEQYF.

This clone was counted between two and nine times. The chain recombines TRBV5-1 with TRBJ2-7, with 9 bases matching TRBD2. The germline V gene encodes CDR1 SGHRS and CDR2 YFSETQ. The CDR3 consists of 15 residues. The junction had 7 bases not matched to a gene; V was cut back by 3 bases and J by 3 bases. The CDR3 sequence: CASSSGTSRIYEQYF. The CDR3 nucleotides read TGCGCCAGCAGCTCAGGGACTAGCCGGATCTACGAGCAGTACTTC.

The CDR3, as DNA: TGTGCCAGCAGCCGAGACAGGGCTTCACCCCTCCACTTT. It yields the protein CASSRDRASPLHF. The V gene is TRBV7-3, the J gene TRBJ1-6; 7 nucleotides match TRBD1. Germline CDR1 SGHTA, CDR2 FQGTGA. CDR3 length equals 13 residues. J gave up 9 bases and V 5 bases, and 4 bases lay outside the gene matches.

This clone occurred once. This sequence joins TRBV4-1 and TRBJ2-7; tentative D call: TRBD1 (5 bases). The germline V and J ends were trimmed by 4 bases and 3 bases, with 7 bases remaining between them. Per the germline V gene, CDR1 is MGHRA and CDR2 is YSYEKL. The CDR3 is 12 residues long. The CDR3 DNA sequence: TGCGCCAGCAGCCCCACAGGCTACGAGCAGTACTTC. Protein sequence: CASSPTGYEQYF.

The rearrangement links TRBV19 to TRBJ2-3; D is possibly TRBD1 (5 bases). This CDR3 spans 14 amino acids. Deletions cut 8 bases from V and 2 bases from J, with 14 bases between. From germline, CDR1 is LNHDA and CDR2 SQIVND (reference sequence). The CDR3 sequence is CASGPRATTDTQYF. CDR3 in DNA: TGTGCCAGTGGACCCAGGGCGACCACAGATACGCAGTATTTT.

The rearrangement links TRBV28 to TRBJ1-2; D may be TRBD1 (5 bases). The germline gives CDR1 MDHEN, CDR2 SYDVKM. The CDR3 extends over 14 amino acids. Trimming pared 3 bases from V and 3 bases from J, leaving 11 bases between. CDR3 nucleotides: TGTGCCAGCAGTTTTTTAGGGGTCGACTATGGCTACACCTTC. Its protein is CASSFLGVDYGYTF.